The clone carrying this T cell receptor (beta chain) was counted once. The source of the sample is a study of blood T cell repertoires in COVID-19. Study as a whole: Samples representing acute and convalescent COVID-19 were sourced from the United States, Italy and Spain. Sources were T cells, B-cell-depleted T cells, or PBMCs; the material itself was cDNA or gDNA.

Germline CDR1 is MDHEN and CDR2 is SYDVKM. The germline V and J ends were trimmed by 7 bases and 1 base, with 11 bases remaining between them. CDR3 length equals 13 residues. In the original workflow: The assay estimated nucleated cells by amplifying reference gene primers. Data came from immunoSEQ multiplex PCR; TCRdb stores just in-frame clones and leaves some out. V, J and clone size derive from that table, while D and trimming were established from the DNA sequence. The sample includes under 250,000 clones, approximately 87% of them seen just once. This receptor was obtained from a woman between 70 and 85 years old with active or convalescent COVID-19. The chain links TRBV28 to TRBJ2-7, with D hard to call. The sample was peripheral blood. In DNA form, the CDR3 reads TGTGCCAGCAAGTCGGGTCAATCCTACGAGCAGTACTTC. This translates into CASKSGQSYEQYF.